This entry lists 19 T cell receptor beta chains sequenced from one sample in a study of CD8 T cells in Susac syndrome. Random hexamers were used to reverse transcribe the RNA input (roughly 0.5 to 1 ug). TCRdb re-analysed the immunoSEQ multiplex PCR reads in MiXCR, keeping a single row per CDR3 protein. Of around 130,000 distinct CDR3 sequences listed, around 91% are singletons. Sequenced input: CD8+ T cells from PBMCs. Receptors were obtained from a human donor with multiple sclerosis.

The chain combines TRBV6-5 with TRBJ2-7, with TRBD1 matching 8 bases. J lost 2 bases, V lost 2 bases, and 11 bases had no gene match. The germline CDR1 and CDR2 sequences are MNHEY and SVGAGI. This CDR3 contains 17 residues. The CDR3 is CASSYAYPRDRPYEQYF. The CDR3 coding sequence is TGTGCCAGCAGTTACGCCTACCCCCGGGACAGGCCCTACGAGCAGTACTTC.

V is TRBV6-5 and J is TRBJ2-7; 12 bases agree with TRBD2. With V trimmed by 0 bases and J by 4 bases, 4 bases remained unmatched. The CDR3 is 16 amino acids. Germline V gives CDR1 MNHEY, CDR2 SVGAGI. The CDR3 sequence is CASSYSTSGSLYEQYF. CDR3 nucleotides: TGTGCCAGCAGTTACTCGACTAGCGGGAGTTTGTACGAGCAGTACTTC.

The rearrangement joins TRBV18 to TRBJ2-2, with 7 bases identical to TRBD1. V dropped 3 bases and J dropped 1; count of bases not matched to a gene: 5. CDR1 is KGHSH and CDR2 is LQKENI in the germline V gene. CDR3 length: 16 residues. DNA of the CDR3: TGTGCCAGCTCACCTGGACAGGTGTTGAACACCGGGGAGCTGTTTTTT. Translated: CASSPGQVLNTGELFF.

In DNA, the CDR3 is TGTGCCAGCAGCCCCGAGGACAGGGAGGTAGATGGCTACACCTTC. This encodes CASSPEDREVDGYTF. J is TRBJ1-2 and V is TRBV7-9; TRBD1 matches at 8 bases. The CDR3 length is 15 residues. Per the germline V gene, CDR1 is SEHNR and CDR2 is FQNEAQ (reference sequence). With V trimmed by 5 bases and J by 6 bases, 11 bases remained unmatched.

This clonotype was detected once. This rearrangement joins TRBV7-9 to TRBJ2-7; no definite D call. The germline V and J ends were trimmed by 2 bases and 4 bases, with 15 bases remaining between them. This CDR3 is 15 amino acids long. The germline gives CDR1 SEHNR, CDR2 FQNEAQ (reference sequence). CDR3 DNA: TGTGCCAGCAGCTTAACTGCTGCCAGAGAGTACGAGCAGTACTTC. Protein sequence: CASSLTAAREYEQYF.

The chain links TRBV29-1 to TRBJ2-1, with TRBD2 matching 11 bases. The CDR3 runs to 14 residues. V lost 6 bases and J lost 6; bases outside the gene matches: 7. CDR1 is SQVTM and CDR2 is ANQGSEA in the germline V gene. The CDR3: CSVVGLAVSNEQFF. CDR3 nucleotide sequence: TGCAGCGTCGTGGGACTAGCGGTGAGCAATGAGCAGTTCTTC.

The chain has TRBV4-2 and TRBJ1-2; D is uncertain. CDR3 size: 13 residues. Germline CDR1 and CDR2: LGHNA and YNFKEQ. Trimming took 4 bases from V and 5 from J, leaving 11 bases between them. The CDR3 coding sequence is TGTGCCAGCAGCCCGGAGATAGTTTATGGCTACACCTTC. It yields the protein CASSPEIVYGYTF.

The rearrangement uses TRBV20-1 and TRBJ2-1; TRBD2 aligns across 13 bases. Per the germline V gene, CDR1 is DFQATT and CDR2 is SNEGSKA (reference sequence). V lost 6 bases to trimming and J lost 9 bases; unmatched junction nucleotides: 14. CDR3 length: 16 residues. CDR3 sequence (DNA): TGCAGTGCCACCTTCCACCGACTAGCGGGAGGACCTGAGCAGTTCTTC. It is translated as CSATFHRLAGGPEQFF.

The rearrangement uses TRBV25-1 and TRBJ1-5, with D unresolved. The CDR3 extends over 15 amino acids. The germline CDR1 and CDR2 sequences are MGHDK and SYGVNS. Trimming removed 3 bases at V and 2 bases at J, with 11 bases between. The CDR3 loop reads CASSEFGGRNQPQHF. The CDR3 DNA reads TGTGCCAGCAGTGAGTTCGGAGGGCGCAATCAGCCCCAGCATTTT.

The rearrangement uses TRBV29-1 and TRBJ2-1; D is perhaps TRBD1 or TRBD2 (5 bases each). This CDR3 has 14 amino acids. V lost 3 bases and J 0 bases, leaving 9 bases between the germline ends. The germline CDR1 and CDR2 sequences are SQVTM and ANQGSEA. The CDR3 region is CSVERGSSYNEQFF. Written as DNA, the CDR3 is TGCAGCGTTGAGAGGGGAAGCTCCTACAATGAGCAGTTCTTC.

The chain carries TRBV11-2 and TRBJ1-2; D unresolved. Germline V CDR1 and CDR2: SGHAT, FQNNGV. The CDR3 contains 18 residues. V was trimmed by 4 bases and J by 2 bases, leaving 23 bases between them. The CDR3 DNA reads TGTGCCAGCAGCTCACCCCGGCTCAGCTTCCTTCAAAACTATGGCTACACCTTC. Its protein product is CASSSPRLSFLQNYGYTF.

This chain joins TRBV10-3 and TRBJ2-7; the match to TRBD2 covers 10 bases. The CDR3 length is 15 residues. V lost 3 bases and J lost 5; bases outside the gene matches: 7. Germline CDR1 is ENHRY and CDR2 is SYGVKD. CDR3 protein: CAISDSLAGYDEQYF. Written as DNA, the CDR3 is TGTGCCATCAGTGATTCACTAGCGGGGTATGACGAGCAGTACTTC.

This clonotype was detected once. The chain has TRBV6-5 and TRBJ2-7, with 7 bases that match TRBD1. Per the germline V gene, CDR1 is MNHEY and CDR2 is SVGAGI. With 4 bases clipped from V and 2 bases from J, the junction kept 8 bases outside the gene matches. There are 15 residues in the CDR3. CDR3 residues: CASSWSGTATYEQYF. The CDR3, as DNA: TGTGCCAGCAGTTGGAGTGGGACAGCTACCTACGAGCAGTACTTC.

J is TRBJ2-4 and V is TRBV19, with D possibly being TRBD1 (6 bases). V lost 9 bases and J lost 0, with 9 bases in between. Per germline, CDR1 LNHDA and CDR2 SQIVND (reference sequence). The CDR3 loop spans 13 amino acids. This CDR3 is CARIRGAKNIQYF. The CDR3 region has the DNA TGTGCCAGAATCAGGGGAGCCAAAAACATTCAGTACTTC.

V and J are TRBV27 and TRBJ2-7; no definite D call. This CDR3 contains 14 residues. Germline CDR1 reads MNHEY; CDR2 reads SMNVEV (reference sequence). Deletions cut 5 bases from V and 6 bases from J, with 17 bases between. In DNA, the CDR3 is TGTGCCAGCAGTACCTTGGACGGCGTAGGCGAGCAGTACTTC. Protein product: CASSTLDGVGEQYF.

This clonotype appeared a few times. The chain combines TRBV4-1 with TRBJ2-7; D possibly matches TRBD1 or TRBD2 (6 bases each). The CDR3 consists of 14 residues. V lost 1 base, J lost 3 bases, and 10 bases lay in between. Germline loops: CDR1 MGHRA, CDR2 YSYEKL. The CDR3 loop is CASSQGGGRYEQYF. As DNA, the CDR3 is TGCGCCAGCAGCCAAGGAGGGGGGCGCTACGAGCAGTACTTC.

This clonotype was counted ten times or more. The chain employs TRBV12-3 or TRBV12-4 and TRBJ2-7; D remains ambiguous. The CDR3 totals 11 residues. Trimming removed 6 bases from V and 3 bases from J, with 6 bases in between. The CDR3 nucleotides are TGTGCCAGCAGCTCCTACTACGAGCAGTACTTC. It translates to CASSSYYEQYF.

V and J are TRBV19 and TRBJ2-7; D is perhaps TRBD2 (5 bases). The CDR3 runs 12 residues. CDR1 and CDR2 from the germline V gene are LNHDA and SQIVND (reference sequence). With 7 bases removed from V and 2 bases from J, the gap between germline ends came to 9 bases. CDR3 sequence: CASNGNAYEQYF. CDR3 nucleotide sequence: TGTGCCAGTAACGGGAATGCCTACGAGCAGTACTTC.

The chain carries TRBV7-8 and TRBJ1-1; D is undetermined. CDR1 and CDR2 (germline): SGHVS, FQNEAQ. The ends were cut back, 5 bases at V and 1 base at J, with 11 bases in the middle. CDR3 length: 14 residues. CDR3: CASSPHPGNTEAFF. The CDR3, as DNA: TGTGCCAGCAGCCCACACCCCGGGAACACTGAAGCTTTCTTT.